The clone carrying this T cell receptor beta chain occurred a few times. What it binds is not known. The CDR3 contains 14 residues. The V end lost 3 bases, the J end lost 6 bases, and 11 bases lay between the germline ends. CDR1 is MNHNS, CDR2 SASEGT, per germline. This record belongs to a study of cytomegalovirus exposure and HLA in healthy donors. General study points: Later work associated roughly 17,000 TCR beta sequences with HLA alleles at 0.05 false discovery rate. Among the CMV-associated chains, a few were confirmed in vitro as specific for CMV antigens.

Primers for the PCR totalled 60 Vbeta and 13 Jbeta. Produced via immunoSEQ multiplex PCR; TCRdb's table is partial and in-frame only. The table shows some 130,000 clones, with about 74% occurring only once. The material sequenced was PBMCs. The chain is built from TRBV6-1 and TRBJ1-4, with unresolved D. The sequence came from a young man in good health and CMV-seronegative. In DNA, the CDR3 is TGTGCCAGCAGTGATGGGCAGCCTTATGAAAAACTGTTTTTT. Amino acids: CASSDGQPYEKLFF.